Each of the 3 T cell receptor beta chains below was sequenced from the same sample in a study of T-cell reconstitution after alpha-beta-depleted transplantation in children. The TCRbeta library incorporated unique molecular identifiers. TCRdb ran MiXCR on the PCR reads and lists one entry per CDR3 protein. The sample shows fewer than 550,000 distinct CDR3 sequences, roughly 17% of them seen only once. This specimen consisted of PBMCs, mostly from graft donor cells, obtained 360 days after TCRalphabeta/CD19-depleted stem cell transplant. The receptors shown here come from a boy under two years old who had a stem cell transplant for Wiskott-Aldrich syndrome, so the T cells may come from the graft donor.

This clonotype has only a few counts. CDR3 protein: CASSHARIQETQYF. DNA for the CDR3: TGTGCCAGCAGCCACGCACGGATTCAAGAGACCCAGTACTTC. V is TRBV3-1 and J is TRBJ2-5; D remains ambiguous. The CDR3 length is 14 residues. Germline CDR1 LGHDT, CDR2 YNNKEL (reference sequence). Trimming took 3 bases from V and 2 from J, leaving 10 bases between them.

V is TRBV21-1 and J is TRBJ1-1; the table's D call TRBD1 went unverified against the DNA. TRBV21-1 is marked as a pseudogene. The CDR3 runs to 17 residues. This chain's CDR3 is CASSKYVPTGVNTEAFF. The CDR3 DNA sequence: TGTGCCAGCAGCAAATACGTGCCTACGGGGGTGAACACTGAAGCTTTCTTT.

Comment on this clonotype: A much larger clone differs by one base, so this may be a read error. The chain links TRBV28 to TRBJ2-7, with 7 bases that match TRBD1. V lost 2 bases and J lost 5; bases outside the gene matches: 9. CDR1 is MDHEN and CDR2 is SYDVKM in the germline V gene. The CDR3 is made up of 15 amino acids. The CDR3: CASSLMGPGGDEQYF. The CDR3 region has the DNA TGTGCCAGCAGTTTAATGGGGCCAGGGGGAGACGAGCAGTACTTC.